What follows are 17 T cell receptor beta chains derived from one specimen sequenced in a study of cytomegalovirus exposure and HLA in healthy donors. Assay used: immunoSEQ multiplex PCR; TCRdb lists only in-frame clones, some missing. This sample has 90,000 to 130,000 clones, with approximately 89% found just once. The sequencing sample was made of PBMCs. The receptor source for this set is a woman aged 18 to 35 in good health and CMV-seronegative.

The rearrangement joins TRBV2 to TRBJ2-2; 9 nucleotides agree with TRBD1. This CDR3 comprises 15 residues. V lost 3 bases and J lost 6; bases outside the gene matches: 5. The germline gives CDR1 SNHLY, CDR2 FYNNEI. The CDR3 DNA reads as TGTGCCAGCAGTGATGACAGGGGGACTGCCGGGGAGCTGTTTTTT. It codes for CASSDDRGTAGELFF.

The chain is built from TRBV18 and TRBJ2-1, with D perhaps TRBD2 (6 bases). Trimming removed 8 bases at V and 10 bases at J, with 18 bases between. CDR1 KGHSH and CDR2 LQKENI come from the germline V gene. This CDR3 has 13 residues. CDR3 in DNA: TGTGCCAGCGAGGCTGGAGAGGGGAGGGAGCAGTTCTTC. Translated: CASEAGEGREQFF.

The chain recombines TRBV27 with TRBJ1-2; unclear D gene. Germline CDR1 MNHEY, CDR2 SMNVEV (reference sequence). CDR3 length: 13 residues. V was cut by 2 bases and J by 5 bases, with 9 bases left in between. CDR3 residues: CASSLTPEYGYTF. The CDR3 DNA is TGTGCCAGCAGTTTAACTCCGGAGTATGGCTACACCTTC.

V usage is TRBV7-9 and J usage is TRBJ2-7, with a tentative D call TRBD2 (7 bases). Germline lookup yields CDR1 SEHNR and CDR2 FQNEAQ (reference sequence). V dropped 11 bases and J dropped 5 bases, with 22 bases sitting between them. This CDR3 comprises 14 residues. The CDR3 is CAQAGAAGEDEQYF. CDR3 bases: TGTGCCCAGGCGGGGGCCGCGGGAGAGGACGAGCAGTACTTC.

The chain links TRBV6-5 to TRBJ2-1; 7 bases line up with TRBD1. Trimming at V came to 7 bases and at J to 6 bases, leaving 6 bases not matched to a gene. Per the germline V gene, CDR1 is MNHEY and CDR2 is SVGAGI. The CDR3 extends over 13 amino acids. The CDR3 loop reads CASIDTGANEQFF. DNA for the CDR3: TGTGCCAGCATTGACACAGGGGCCAATGAGCAGTTCTTC.

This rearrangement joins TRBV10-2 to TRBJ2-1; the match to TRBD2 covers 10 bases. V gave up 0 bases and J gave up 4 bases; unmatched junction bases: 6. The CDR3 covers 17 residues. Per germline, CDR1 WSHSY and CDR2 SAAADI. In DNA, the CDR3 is TGCGCCAGCAGTGAGTCAACCGGGACTAGCGTTTACAATGAGCAGTTCTTC. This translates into CASSESTGTSVYNEQFF.

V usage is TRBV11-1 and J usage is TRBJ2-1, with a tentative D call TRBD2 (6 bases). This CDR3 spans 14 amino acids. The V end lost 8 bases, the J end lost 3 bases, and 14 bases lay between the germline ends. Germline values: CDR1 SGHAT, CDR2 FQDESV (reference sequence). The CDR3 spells CASEGSGHYNEQFF. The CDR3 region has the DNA TGTGCCAGCGAGGGTAGCGGCCACTACAATGAGCAGTTCTTC.

The DNA for the CDR3 is TGTGCCAGCAGCCCCTTACCCGTAGTCGGTTACGAGCAGTACTTC. This sequence encodes CASSPLPVVGYEQYF. The V call is TRBV28, the J call TRBJ2-7, with D hard to call. Germline CDR1 MDHEN, CDR2 SYDVKM. V was shortened by 6 bases and J by 4 bases, with 19 bases between the two germline ends. CDR3 length: 15 residues.

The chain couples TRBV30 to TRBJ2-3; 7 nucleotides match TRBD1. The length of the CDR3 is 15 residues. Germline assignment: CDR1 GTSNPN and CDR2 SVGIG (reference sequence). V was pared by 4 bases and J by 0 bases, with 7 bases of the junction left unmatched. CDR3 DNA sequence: TGTGCCTGGAACCTAGGGACAGCTAGCACAGATACGCAGTATTTT. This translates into CAWNLGTASTDTQYF.

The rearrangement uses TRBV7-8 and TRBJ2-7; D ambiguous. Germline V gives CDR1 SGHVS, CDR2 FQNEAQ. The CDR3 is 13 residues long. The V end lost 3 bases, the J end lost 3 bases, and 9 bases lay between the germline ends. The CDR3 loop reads CASSFESGYEQYF. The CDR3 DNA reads TGTGCCAGCAGCTTTGAATCCGGCTACGAGCAGTACTTC.

CDR3 amino acids: CAWRPPGGRQNTEAFF. The CDR3 bases are TGTGCCTGGAGACCCCCAGGGGGGCGACAGAACACTGAAGCTTTCTTT. The V gene is TRBV30, the J gene TRBJ1-1; TRBD1 matches 7 bases. V lost 3 bases to trimming and J lost 1 base; unmatched junction nucleotides: 11. The CDR3 has 16 residues. Germline values: CDR1 GTSNPN, CDR2 SVGIG (reference sequence).

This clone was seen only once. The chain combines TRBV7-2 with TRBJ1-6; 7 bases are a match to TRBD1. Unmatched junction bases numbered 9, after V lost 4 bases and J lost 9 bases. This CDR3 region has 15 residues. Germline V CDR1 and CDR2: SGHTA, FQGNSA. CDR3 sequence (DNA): TGTGCCAGCAGCTCGAAACAGGGGACGAGTTCACCCCTCCACTTT. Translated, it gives CASSSKQGTSSPLHF.

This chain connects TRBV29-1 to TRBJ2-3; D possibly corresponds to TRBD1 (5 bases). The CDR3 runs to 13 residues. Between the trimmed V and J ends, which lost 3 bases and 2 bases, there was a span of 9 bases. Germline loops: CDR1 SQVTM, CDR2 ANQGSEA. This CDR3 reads CSVDRADTDTQYF. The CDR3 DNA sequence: TGCAGCGTTGACAGGGCTGACACAGATACGCAGTATTTT.

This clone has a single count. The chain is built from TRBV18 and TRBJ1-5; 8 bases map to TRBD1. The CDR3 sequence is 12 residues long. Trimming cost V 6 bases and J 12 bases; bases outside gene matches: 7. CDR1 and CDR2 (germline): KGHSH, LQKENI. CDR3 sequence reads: CASSPGQGLQHF. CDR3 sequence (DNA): TGTGCCAGCTCCCCAGGACAGGGTCTCCAGCATTTT. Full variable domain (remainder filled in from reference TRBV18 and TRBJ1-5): NAGVMQNPRHLVRRRGQEARLRCSPMKGHSHVYWYRQLPEEGLKFMVYLQKENIIDESGMPKERFSAEFPKEGPSILRIQQVVRGDSAAYFCASSPGQGLQHFGDGTRLSIL.

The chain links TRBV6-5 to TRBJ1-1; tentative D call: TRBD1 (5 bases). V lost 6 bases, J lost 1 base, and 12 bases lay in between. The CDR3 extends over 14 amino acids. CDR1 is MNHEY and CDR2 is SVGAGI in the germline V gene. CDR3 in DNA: TGTGCCAGCAGCCCGGACACCTGGAACACTGAAGCTTTCTTT. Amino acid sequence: CASSPDTWNTEAFF.

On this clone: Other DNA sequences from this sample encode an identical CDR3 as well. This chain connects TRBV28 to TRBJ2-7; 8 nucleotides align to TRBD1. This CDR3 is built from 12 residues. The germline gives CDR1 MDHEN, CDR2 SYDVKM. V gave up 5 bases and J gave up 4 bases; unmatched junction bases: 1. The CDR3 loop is CASSRQGYEQYF. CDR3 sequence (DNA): TGTGCCAGCAGTCGACAGGGGTACGAGCAGTACTTC.

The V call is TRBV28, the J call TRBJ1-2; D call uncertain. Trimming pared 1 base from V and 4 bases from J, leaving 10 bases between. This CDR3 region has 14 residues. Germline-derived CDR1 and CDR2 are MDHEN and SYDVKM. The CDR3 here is CASSLYRTFYGYTF. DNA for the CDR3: TGTGCCAGCAGTTTATATCGGACTTTCTATGGCTACACCTTC.